Below are 32 T cell receptor beta chains sequenced from a single sample in a study of technical replicates of blood from a handful of donors. TCRdb's copy holds only in-frame clones and misses some; the assay was immunoSEQ multiplex PCR. The sample holds approximately 80,000 clones, roughly 90% seen once. Sequencing was performed on T cells isolated from PBMCs. All receptors come from a human donor in good health.

The CDR3 DNA reads as TGTGCCAGCAGTAAATACGGACAGCACTATGGCTACACCTTC. Its translation is CASSKYGQHYGYTF. V is TRBV6-5 and J is TRBJ1-2, with D possibly matching TRBD1 (6 bases). V lost 5 bases and J 3 bases, leaving 13 bases between the germline ends. Germline CDR1 MNHEY, CDR2 SVGAGI. This CDR3 is built from 14 residues.

The chain joins TRBV4-2 to TRBJ2-1; 9 bases are a match to TRBD2. This CDR3 has 18 residues. Germline assignment: CDR1 LGHNA and CDR2 YNFKEQ. V shed 4 bases, J shed 0 bases, and the junction held 10 bases outside the gene matches. The CDR3, as DNA: TGTGCCAGCAGCCCCGCGGCTAGCGGGGCATCCTCCTACAATGAGCAGTTCTTC. Its translation: CASSPAASGASSYNEQFF.

Regarding this clone: A read error may produce the germline difference seen at one junction end. This chain links TRBV7-7 with TRBJ2-1; tentative D call: TRBD2 (7 bases). The CDR3 extends over 14 amino acids. The germline CDR1 and CDR2 sequences are SSHAT and FNYEAQ (reference sequence). The chain's CDR3 is CASSLGEGGNEQFF. The DNA for the CDR3 is TGTGCTAGCAGCTTAGGGGAGGGGGGCAATGAGCAGTTCTTC.

The chain carries TRBV5-1 and TRBJ1-6, with D possibly matching TRBD1 (5 bases). Trimming took 5 bases from V and 7 from J, leaving 13 bases between them. CDR1 and CDR2 (germline): SGHRS, YFSETQ. The CDR3 sequence is 14 residues long. The CDR3 spells CASSPGLPNSPLHF. The DNA of the CDR3 is TGCGCCAGCAGTCCGGGACTACCGAATTCACCCCTCCACTTT.

The chain joins TRBV7-6 to TRBJ2-1; a possible D gene is TRBD2 (5 bases). V was clipped by 5 bases and J by 0 bases, with 11 bases between them. CDR3 length equals 15 residues. Germline V gene sequence: CDR1 SGHVS, CDR2 FNYEAQ. The CDR3 is CASSHSVSSYNEQFF. The CDR3, as DNA: TGTGCCAGCAGCCATAGCGTAAGCTCCTACAATGAGCAGTTCTTC.

This clone was seen just once. This chain uses TRBV19 with TRBJ2-2; D unresolved. Trimming pared 5 bases from V and 6 bases from J, leaving 7 bases between. This CDR3 is 12 amino acids long. In germline, CDR1 is LNHDA, CDR2 SQIVND (reference sequence). The CDR3 DNA reads TGTGCCAGTAGTTTCTATTCCGGGGAGCTGTTTTTT. This translates into CASSFYSGELFF.

The chain employs TRBV27 and TRBJ2-7, with 9 nucleotides matching TRBD1. CDR1 MNHEY and CDR2 SMNVEV come from the germline V gene (reference sequence). There are 15 residues in the CDR3. With 5 bases clipped from V and 2 bases from J, the junction kept 7 bases outside the gene matches. CDR3: CASSPGTGPAYEQYF. DNA of the CDR3: TGTGCCAGCAGTCCCGGGACAGGGCCAGCCTACGAGCAGTACTTC.

This chain links TRBV30 with TRBJ1-1; 8 nucleotides line up with TRBD1. The ends lost 3 bases at V and 1 base at J; junction bases unmatched: 7. The CDR3 runs 15 residues. The germline V gene encodes CDR1 GTSNPN and CDR2 SVGIG (reference sequence). The CDR3 DNA follows: TGTGCCTGGAGCCCTAGGACAGGGTGGAACACTGAAGCTTTCTTT. This translates into CAWSPRTGWNTEAFF.

The J gene is TRBJ2-7, the V gene TRBV19; 7 positions agree with TRBD2. Unmatched junction bases numbered 26, after V lost 5 bases and J lost 7 bases. The germline CDR1 and CDR2 sequences are LNHDA and SQIVND (reference sequence). This CDR3 is 19 amino acids long. CDR3 in DNA: TGTGCCAGTAGTCTAAACCGAAAAACTAGCGCGTCCTACGTCCCGGAGCAGTACTTC. It encodes CASSLNRKTSASYVPEQYF.

V is TRBV15 and J is TRBJ2-5; TRBD2 agrees at 12 bases. Germline V gene lookup returns CDR1 LNHNV and CDR2 YYDKDF (reference sequence). CDR3 length equals 18 residues. Losses at the gene ends were 0 bases for V and 4 bases for J; bases not matched to a gene: 9. CDR3 amino acids: CATSRDLTSGGRGETQYF. Here the CDR3 DNA reads TGTGCCACCAGCAGAGACTTGACTAGCGGGGGAAGGGGAGAGACCCAGTACTTC.

The chain couples TRBV5-1 to TRBJ1-3; D is unclear. Trimming cost V 0 bases and J 0 bases, with 19 bases left between them. Germline V gene data show CDR1 as SGHRS and CDR2 as YFSETQ. The CDR3 totals 19 residues. The CDR3 is CASSLDGRGPLNSGNTIYF. In DNA, the CDR3 is TGCGCCAGCAGCTTGGATGGGAGAGGACCCCTCAACTCTGGAAACACCATATATTTT.

V usage is TRBV5-1 and J usage is TRBJ2-3, with D unclear. The V end was cut by 2 bases, the J end by 3 bases, with 10 bases between. The germline gives CDR1 SGHRS, CDR2 YFSETQ. There are 14 residues in the CDR3. The DNA for the CDR3 is TGCGCCAGCAGCTTAGCAGCTAGGACAGATACGCAGTATTTT. Residues: CASSLAARTDTQYF.

The rearrangement joins TRBV11-2 to TRBJ2-7; D call uncertain. This CDR3 is 16 amino acids long. Trimming took 4 bases from V and 4 from J, leaving 20 bases between them. CDR1 and CDR2 from the germline V gene are SGHAT and FQNNGV. The CDR3 loop reads CASSSPSADIAYEQYF. DNA of the CDR3: TGTGCCAGCAGCTCCCCATCCGCCGACATTGCTTACGAGCAGTACTTC.

The V call is TRBV27, the J call TRBJ1-5; D remains unclear. V was trimmed by 5 bases and J by 6 bases, leaving 11 bases between them. This CDR3 spans 13 amino acids. CDR1 MNHEY and CDR2 SMNVEV come from the germline V gene (reference sequence). CDR3 in amino acids: CASSPGFGQPQHF. The CDR3 DNA reads as TGTGCCAGCAGTCCGGGGTTCGGTCAGCCCCAGCATTTT.

The chain links TRBV9 to TRBJ1-3; D might be TRBD1 (6 bases). CDR1 SGDLS and CDR2 YYNGEE come from the germline V gene. The germline V and J ends were trimmed by 3 bases and 0 bases, with 13 bases remaining between them. The CDR3 runs 16 residues. In DNA, the CDR3 is TGTGCCAGCAGCGCATACCGGACAGACTCTGGAAACACCATATATTTT. Protein: CASSAYRTDSGNTIYF.

In this sample, this clone turned up once. V and J are TRBV4-1 and TRBJ2-1; no definite D call. The germline CDR1 and CDR2 sequences are MGHRA and YSYEKL. This CDR3 is 13 amino acids long. V was trimmed by 3 bases and J by 5 bases, leaving 8 bases between them. Here the CDR3 reads CASSHGQNNEQFF. The CDR3 DNA is TGCGCCAGCAGCCACGGTCAAAACAATGAGCAGTTCTTC.

J is TRBJ2-7 and V is TRBV5-4, with 8 bases matching TRBD1. V was clipped by 3 bases and J by 0 bases; unmatched bases: 14. The CDR3 spans 18 residues. CDR1 is SGHNT and CDR2 is YYREEE in the germline V gene (reference sequence). The CDR3 sequence is CASSSTEGQGRTSYEQYF. In nucleotides, the CDR3 is TGTGCCAGCAGCTCAACGGAAGGACAGGGACGAACCTCCTACGAGCAGTACTTC.

The rearrangement uses TRBV9 and TRBJ2-2; no definite D call. The CDR3 extends over 15 amino acids. Trimming cost V 3 bases and J 4 bases, with 13 bases left between them. Looked up from germline, CDR1 is SGDLS and CDR2 is YYNGEE. CDR3 DNA: TGTGCCAGCAGCGAACACTTCTCGGGCACCGGGGAGCTGTTTTTT. It yields the protein CASSEHFSGTGELFF.

The rearrangement uses TRBV19 and TRBJ1-4; the match to TRBD1 covers 10 bases. V lost 7 bases to trimming and J lost 8 bases; unmatched junction nucleotides: 10. Germline V lookup: CDR1 LNHDA, CDR2 SQIVND (reference sequence). CDR3 size: 15 residues. DNA of the CDR3: TGTGCCAGTACCATCTCGGACAGGGGGTGGGAAAAACTGTTTTTT. Its translation: CASTISDRGWEKLFF.

This sequence joins TRBV30 and TRBJ1-6; D perhaps matches TRBD1 (6 bases). The CDR3 sequence is 17 residues long. Germline CDR1 and CDR2: GTSNPN and SVGIG (reference sequence). V was trimmed by 2 bases and J by 7 bases, leaving 21 bases between them. CDR3 bases: TGTGCCTGGAGTCCCCGTACAGGGCTGACCTCGAATTCACCCCTCCACTTT. Translated: CAWSPRTGLTSNSPLHF.

This chain uses TRBV28 with TRBJ1-2; no firm D call. This CDR3 is built from 12 residues. Germline values: CDR1 MDHEN, CDR2 SYDVKM. The V end lost 8 bases, the J end lost 4 bases, and 11 bases lay between the germline ends. The CDR3 protein is CASSGQFYGYTF. For the CDR3, the DNA is TGTGCCAGCTCCGGTCAATTCTATGGCTACACCTTC.

This chain links TRBV5-4 with TRBJ2-1, with 14 bases identical to TRBD2. Trimming took 1 base from V and 7 from J; bases not matched to a gene: 4. This CDR3 is built from 16 residues. In germline, CDR1 is SGHNT, CDR2 YYREEE (reference sequence). The CDR3 DNA sequence: TGTGCCAGCAGCTTGCTGACTAGCGGGAGGGTAAATGAGCAGTTCTTC. This gives the protein CASSLLTSGRVNEQFF. Supplemented by reference TRBV5-4 and TRBJ2-1, the full variable domain reads ETGVTQSPTHLIKTRGQQVTLRCSSQSGHNTVSWYQQALGQGPQFIFQYYREEENGRGNFPPRFSGLQFPNYSSELNVNALELDDSALYLCASSLLTSGRVNEQFFGPGTRLTVL.

The J gene is TRBJ2-5, the V gene TRBV4-2; D is perhaps TRBD1 (6 bases). The CDR3 contains 14 residues. V was shortened by 4 bases and J by 0 bases, with 9 bases between the two germline ends. Germline V gives CDR1 LGHNA, CDR2 YNFKEQ. The CDR3 bases are TGTGCCAGCAGCCGAGGACAGAACCAAGAGACCCAGTACTTC. Translated: CASSRGQNQETQYF.

The V and J genes are TRBV7-8 and TRBJ2-1, with TRBD2 as a possible D gene (6 bases). Trimming shortened V by 3 bases and J by 2 bases, and 14 bases separated the two germline ends. Germline lookup yields CDR1 SGHVS and CDR2 FQNEAQ. The CDR3 totals 16 residues. The CDR3 is CASSFTPGLPYNEQFF. DNA for the CDR3: TGTGCCAGCAGCTTTACTCCGGGACTGCCCTACAATGAGCAGTTCTTC.

The chain is built from TRBV7-9 and TRBJ1-1; a possible D gene is TRBD1 (6 bases). The ends were cut back, 5 bases at V and 9 bases at J, with 13 bases in the middle. Germline V CDR1 and CDR2: SEHNR, FQNEAQ (reference sequence). CDR3 length: 12 amino acids. This chain's CDR3 is CASSPTGFKAFF. The DNA of the CDR3 is TGTGCCAGCAGCCCGACAGGTTTTAAAGCTTTCTTT.

Only one count was recorded for this clone. The chain couples TRBV28 to TRBJ2-7; TRBD1 aligns across 8 bases. J gave up 0 bases and V 6 bases, and 7 bases lay outside the gene matches. CDR3 length: 15 amino acids. Per the germline V gene, CDR1 is MDHEN and CDR2 is SYDVKM. CDR3 sequence reads: CASRIGQGGSYEQYF. CDR3 bases: TGTGCCAGCAGGATCGGACAGGGCGGCTCCTACGAGCAGTACTTC.

V and J are TRBV4-2 and TRBJ2-3; 8 bases are a match to TRBD2. The CDR3 loop spans 19 amino acids. Germline CDR1 reads LGHNA; CDR2 reads YNFKEQ. Trimming took 0 bases from V and 4 from J; bases not matched to a gene: 15. CDR3: CASSQDPRGAAVRADTQYF. The CDR3 nucleotides read TGTGCCAGCAGCCAAGACCCGCGGGGGGCCGCGGTGAGGGCAGATACGCAGTATTTT.

The CDR3 DNA follows: TGCGCCAGCAGCTTAGCGGGGTCTAAAGAGACCCAGTACTTC. Amino acids: CASSLAGSKETQYF. The chain recombines TRBV5-1 with TRBJ2-5; 7 bases map to TRBD2. This CDR3 spans 14 amino acids. Germline CDR1 and CDR2: SGHRS and YFSETQ. The ends lost 2 bases at V and 3 bases at J; junction bases unmatched: 4.

This clone has only a few counts. The chain carries TRBV19 and TRBJ1-5; 8 bases are a match to TRBD1. CDR1 and CDR2 (germline): LNHDA, SQIVND (reference sequence). This CDR3 region has 13 residues. Unmatched junction bases numbered 2, after V lost 5 bases and J lost 5 bases. The DNA for the CDR3 is TGTGCCAGTAGTTCAGGGGGCCATCAGCCCCAGCATTTT. This gives the protein CASSSGGHQPQHF.

The chain combines TRBV19 with TRBJ2-7, with 8 bases aligning to TRBD2. CDR3 size: 15 residues. After removal of 2 bases from V and 7 bases from J, the junction contained 10 bases not matched to a gene. CDR1 is LNHDA and CDR2 is SQIVND in the germline V gene (reference sequence). CDR3 sequence: CASSILPGGVEEQYF. The CDR3 nucleotides read TGTGCCAGTAGTATACTCCCGGGGGGGGTGGAGGAGCAGTACTTC.

The rearrangement links TRBV7-9 to TRBJ2-5; D may be TRBD1 (5 bases). V gave up 4 bases and J gave up 4 bases, with 25 bases separating them. CDR1 and CDR2 from the germline V gene are SEHNR and FQNEAQ (reference sequence). This CDR3 comprises 18 residues. Written as DNA, the CDR3 is TGTGCCAGCAGCTCATCAACAGTAGGTTTCAGGGCATTAGAGACCCAGTACTTC. Translation gives CASSSSTVGFRALETQYF.

The chain uses TRBV28 and TRBJ1-2, with a weak D call TRBD1 (6 bases). Per germline, CDR1 MDHEN and CDR2 SYDVKM. Trimming took off 4 bases at V and 6 bases at J, with 12 bases between the two ends. This CDR3 has 13 amino acids. CDR3 amino acids: CASSYQGSDGYTF. CDR3 bases: TGTGCCAGCAGTTACCAGGGGAGTGATGGCTACACCTTC.